This TCR beta chain was documented in a study of blood T cell repertoires in COVID-19. Across the whole study: Samples of COVID-19 (acute and convalescent) were obtained from the United States, Italy and Spain. PBMCs, B-cell-depleted T cells, or T cells provided the cDNA or gDNA that made up the material.

Authors' data handling: Amplification with reference gene primers provided the estimates of nucleated cell counts. Only in-frame clones appear in the TCRdb table, and some are missing; sequencing was by immunoSEQ multiplex PCR. The V and J calls and the clone size are those of that table, but D and trimming were determined from the DNA. Among about 150,000 clones, about four fifths were seen once, and the ten largest hold about 1.9%. Germline lookup yields CDR1 SGHKS and CDR2 YYEKEE (reference sequence). The V end was cut by 0 bases, the J end by 0 bases, with 6 bases between. The CDR3 loop spans 15 amino acids.

Specimen: peripheral blood. The chain couples TRBV5-5 to TRBJ1-4; D remains ambiguous. This TCR derives from an elderly woman with acute or convalescent COVID-19. CDR3: CASSLVASTNEKLFF. The CDR3 DNA reads as TGTGCCAGCAGCTTGGTGGCCTCAACTAATGAAAAACTGTTTTTT. The entire variable domain, with the rest obtained from reference TRBV5-5 and TRBJ1-4, is as follows: DAGVTQSPTHLIKTRGQQVTLRCSPISGHKSVSWYQQVLGQGPQFIFQYYEKEERGRGNFPDRFSARQFPNYSSELNVNALLLGDSALYLCASSLVASTNEKLFFGSGTQLSVL.